These 20 T cell receptor beta chains were sequenced from one sample in a study of blood T cell repertoires in COVID-19. Clones were read by immunoSEQ multiplex PCR, and TCRdb kept only the in-frame ones, dropping some. The sample consists of 470,000 or so clones, approximately 90% of them appearing once. The specimen was peripheral blood. Receptors were obtained from a woman in her twenties or thirties with acute or convalescent COVID-19.

This rearrangement joins TRBV2 to TRBJ2-1; a possible D gene is TRBD2 (5 bases). The CDR3 covers 15 residues. Germline V gene data show CDR1 as SNHLY and CDR2 as FYNNEI. V lost 6 bases, J lost 8 bases, and 20 bases lay in between. The CDR3, as DNA: TGTGCCAGCAGGCTCTCGGCGGGTGAGTGGGATGAGCAGTTCTTC. It is translated as CASRLSAGEWDEQFF. The whole variable domain, remainder taken from reference TRBV2 and TRBJ2-1, is EPEVTQTPSHQVTQMGQEVILRCVPISNHLYFYWYRQILGQKVEFLVSFYNNEISEKSEIFDDQFSVERPDGSNFTLKIRSTKLEDSAMYFCASRLSAGEWDEQFFGPGTRLTVL.

The V and J genes are TRBV12-3 or TRBV12-4 and TRBJ1-5; TRBD1 might be the D (5 bases). CDR3 length equals 13 residues. Trimming took off 3 bases at V and 5 bases at J, with 8 bases between the two ends. CDR3 sequence (DNA): TGTGCCAGCAGTTTTTCAGGGTATCAGCCCCAGCATTTT. Protein sequence: CASSFSGYQPQHF.

V and J are TRBV19 and TRBJ1-5; D remains ambiguous. The CDR3 loop spans 21 amino acids. Trimming stripped 7 bases from V and 7 bases from J, with 38 bases between. CDR1 and CDR2 (germline): LNHDA, SQIVND (reference sequence). Written as DNA, the CDR3 is TGTGCCAGTACTCCCAATACCGCCAGTAGTATCACGTCTCGGGGTTGGCAGCCCCAGCATTTT. As protein: CASTPNTASSITSRGWQPQHF.

The chain employs TRBV2 and TRBJ1-1, with D unclear. This CDR3 spans 16 amino acids. Germline CDR1 and CDR2: SNHLY and FYNNEI. V was pared by 2 bases and J by 4 bases, with 17 bases between. The CDR3 loop reads CASSESGVGYGTEAFF. The DNA of the CDR3 is TGTGCCAGCAGTGAAAGCGGCGTCGGGTACGGCACTGAAGCTTTCTTT.

The CDR3 reads CASNIAVNSPLHF. The DNA for the CDR3 is TGTGCCAGCAATATTGCAGTTAATTCACCCCTCCACTTT. The genes are TRBV2 and TRBJ1-6; D unclear. The germline V and J ends were trimmed by 7 bases and 6 bases, with 10 bases remaining between them. CDR1 and CDR2 from the germline V gene are SNHLY and FYNNEI. The CDR3 contains 13 residues.

This clone was detected ten times or more. The V and J genes are TRBV21-1 and TRBJ1-5. TRBV21-1 is reported as a pseudogene. CDR3 length: 14 amino acids. CDR3 amino acids: CASSNSGRDQPQHF. The CDR3 nucleotides read TGTGCCAGCAGCAACTCCGGGAGGGATCAGCCCCAGCATTTT.

The chain combines TRBV18 with TRBJ1-2; no clear D gene. The germline V gene has CDR1 KGHSH and CDR2 LQKENI. The CDR3 runs to 16 residues. Trimming left V 2 bases short and J 1 base short, with 14 bases between. The CDR3 DNA is TGTGCCAGCTCACCATTGCGGCAGACCTTTAACTATGGCTACACCTTC. It is translated as CASSPLRQTFNYGYTF. The entire variable domain, with the rest obtained from reference TRBV18 and TRBJ1-2, is as follows: NAGVMQNPRHLVRRRGQEARLRCSPMKGHSHVYWYRQLPEEGLKFMVYLQKENIIDESGMPKERFSAEFPKEGPSILRIQQVVRGDSAAYFCASSPLRQTFNYGYTFGSGTRLTVV.

The gene calls are TRBV6-1 and TRBJ1-2, with D unresolved. The CDR3 loop spans 16 amino acids. Germline CDR1 reads MNHNS; CDR2 reads SASEGT. Trimming stripped 1 base from V and 3 bases from J, with 15 bases between. CDR3 amino acids: CASSEGILPMYYGYTF. The DNA for the CDR3 is TGTGCCAGCAGTGAAGGCATACTACCGATGTACTATGGCTACACCTTC.

V usage is TRBV5-8 and J usage is TRBJ2-5; TRBD1 aligns across 7 bases. The trim removed 3 bases at V and 4 bases at J, leaving 12 bases unmatched. This CDR3 is built from 16 residues. The germline V gene has CDR1 SGHTS and CDR2 YDEGEE. The chain's CDR3 is CASSSGQVMARETQYF. The CDR3 nucleotides read TGTGCCAGCAGCTCTGGACAGGTCATGGCGCGAGAGACCCAGTACTTC.

The rearrangement joins TRBV9 to TRBJ2-7, with 8 bases matching TRBD1. V shed 7 bases, J shed 4 bases, and the junction held 7 bases outside the gene matches. This CDR3 region has 13 residues. Looked up from germline, CDR1 is SGDLS and CDR2 is YYNGEE. CDR3 amino acids: CASGPGGGYEQYF. The CDR3 DNA reads TGTGCCAGCGGACCAGGGGGCGGATACGAGCAGTACTTC. Complete variable domain (other parts from reference TRBV9 and TRBJ2-7): DSGVTQTPKHLITATGQRVTLRCSPRSGDLSVYWYQQSLDQGLQFLIQYYNGEERAKGNILERFSAQQFPDLHSELNLSSLELGDSALYFCASGPGGGYEQYFGPGTRLTVT.

The chain carries TRBV4-2 and TRBJ1-1; the D is unclear. The CDR3 loop spans 14 amino acids. CDR1 is LGHNA and CDR2 is YNFKEQ in the germline V gene. Deletions cut 4 bases from V and 2 bases from J, with 11 bases between. The CDR3 region has the DNA TGTGCCAGCAGCCGGGCCCCCGGAAACACTGAAGCTTTCTTT. It is translated as CASSRAPGNTEAFF.

This clone is a singleton in its sample. This chain joins TRBV13 and TRBJ1-6; TRBD1 matches 7 bases. Germline V gene sequence: CDR1 PRHDT, CDR2 FYEKMQ (reference sequence). V dropped 4 bases and J dropped 7; count of bases not matched to a gene: 7. CDR3 length: 15 residues. The CDR3 coding sequence is TGTGCCAGCAGCTCGACAGGGCAAAAGAATTCACCCCTCCACTTT. Amino acid sequence: CASSSTGQKNSPLHF.

The chain carries TRBV7-3 and TRBJ2-1; TRBD2 might be the D (6 bases). Trimming pared 5 bases from V and 6 bases from J, leaving 11 bases between. This CDR3 spans 13 amino acids. CDR1 and CDR2 (germline): SGHTA, FQGTGA. CDR3 DNA: TGTGCCAGCAGCCTACTAGCTTTCAATGAGCAGTTCTTC. Residues: CASSLLAFNEQFF. The whole variable domain, remainder taken from reference TRBV7-3 and TRBJ2-1, is GAGVSQTPSNKVTEKGKYVELRCDPISGHTALYWYRQSLGQGPEFLIYFQGTGAADDSGLPNDRFFAVRPEGSVSTLKIQRTERGDSAVYLCASSLLAFNEQFFGPGTRLTVL.

The chain carries TRBV10-3 and TRBJ2-1; unclear D gene. This CDR3 has 11 amino acids. Germline CDR1 is ENHRY and CDR2 is SYGVKD. The V gene lost 6 bases and the J gene lost 11 bases, with 11 bases spanning the gap. CDR3 sequence reads: CAIRTGTQQFF. DNA for the CDR3: TGTGCCATCAGGACTGGAACACAGCAGTTCTTC.

V gene TRBV28 combines with J gene TRBJ1-6; TRBD1 is a possible D gene (5 bases). The V end lost 7 bases, the J end lost 6 bases, and 13 bases lay between the germline ends. Germline V lookup: CDR1 MDHEN, CDR2 SYDVKM. This CDR3 has 14 amino acids. The CDR3 DNA sequence: TGTGCCAGCAACACAAAGGGGCCTAATTCACCCCTCCACTTT. This sequence encodes CASNTKGPNSPLHF.

The chain is built from TRBV5-1 and TRBJ1-1; D gene unclear. CDR1 is SGHRS, CDR2 YFSETQ, per germline. V lost 0 bases and J lost 5, with 11 bases in between. The CDR3 has 14 residues. The CDR3 DNA reads as TGCGCCAGCAGCTTGGTGGGAGCTCGTACTGAAGCTTTCTTT. Translating gives CASSLVGARTEAFF.

The CDR3 protein is CASSIWASGGAWNEQFF. As DNA, the CDR3 is TGTGCCAGTAGTATATGGGCTAGCGGGGGGGCTTGGAATGAGCAGTTCTTC. This chain connects TRBV19 to TRBJ2-1; 12 bases are shared with TRBD2. Losses at the gene ends were 2 bases for V and 7 bases for J; bases not matched to a gene: 9. CDR3 size: 17 residues. The germline CDR1 and CDR2 sequences are LNHDA and SQIVND (reference sequence).

CDR3 sequence: CASHRSSLVETQYF. In nucleotides, the CDR3 is TGTGCCTCCCACCGGTCCTCGTTGGTGGAGACCCAGTACTTC. This chain links TRBV6-5 with TRBJ2-5; no reliable D call. This CDR3 contains 14 residues. CDR1 and CDR2 from the germline V gene are MNHEY and SVGAGI. V lost 11 bases, J lost 5 bases, and 21 bases lay in between.

For this clone: One junction end does not reproduce the germline sequence, and a read error may be involved. V is TRBV9 and J is TRBJ2-1, with a weak D call TRBD2 (6 bases). Germline CDR1 reads SGDLS; CDR2 reads YYNGEE. The CDR3 sequence is 13 residues long. CDR3 sequence: CASSVTSYDEQFF. The CDR3 DNA reads as TGTGCCAGCAGCGTTACTAGCTACGATGAGCAGTTCTTC.

This clone occurred once. The V call is TRBV2, the J call TRBJ2-2; 9 positions match TRBD2. J lost 3 bases, V lost 8 bases, and 7 bases had no gene match. The CDR3 contains 15 residues. Per the germline V gene, CDR1 is SNHLY and CDR2 is FYNNEI. For the CDR3, the DNA is TGTGCCAGCGTTAGGCGGGGGGGATACACCGGGGAGCTGTTTTTT. It translates to CASVRRGGYTGELFF.